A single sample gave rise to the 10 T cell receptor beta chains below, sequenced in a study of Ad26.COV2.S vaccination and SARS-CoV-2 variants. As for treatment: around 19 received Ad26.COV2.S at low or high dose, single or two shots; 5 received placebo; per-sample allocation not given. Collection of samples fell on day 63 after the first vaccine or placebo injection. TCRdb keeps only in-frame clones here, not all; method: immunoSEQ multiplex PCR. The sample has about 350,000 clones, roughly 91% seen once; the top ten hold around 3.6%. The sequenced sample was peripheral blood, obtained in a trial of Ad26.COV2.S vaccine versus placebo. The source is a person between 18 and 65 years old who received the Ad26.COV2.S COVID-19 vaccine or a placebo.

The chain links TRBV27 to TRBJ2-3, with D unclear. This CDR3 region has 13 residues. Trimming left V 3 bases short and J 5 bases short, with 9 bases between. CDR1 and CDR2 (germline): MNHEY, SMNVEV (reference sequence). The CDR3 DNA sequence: TGTGCCAGCAGTTTGCCCACACAAGATACGCAGTATTTT. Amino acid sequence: CASSLPTQDTQYF.

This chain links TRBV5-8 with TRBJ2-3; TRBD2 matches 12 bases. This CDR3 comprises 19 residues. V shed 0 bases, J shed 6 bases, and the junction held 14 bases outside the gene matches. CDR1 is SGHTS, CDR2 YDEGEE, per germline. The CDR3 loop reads CASSLGITGGGTSGDTQYF. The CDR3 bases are TGTGCCAGCAGCTTGGGAATTACCGGTGGAGGGACTAGCGGGGATACGCAGTATTTT.

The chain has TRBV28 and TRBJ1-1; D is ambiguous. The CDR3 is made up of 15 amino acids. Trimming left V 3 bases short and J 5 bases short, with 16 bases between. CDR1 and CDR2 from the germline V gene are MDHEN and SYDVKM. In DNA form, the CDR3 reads TGTGCCAGCAGTTTTACAAGGTCACGTGGGACTGAAGCTTTCTTT. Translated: CASSFTRSRGTEAFF.

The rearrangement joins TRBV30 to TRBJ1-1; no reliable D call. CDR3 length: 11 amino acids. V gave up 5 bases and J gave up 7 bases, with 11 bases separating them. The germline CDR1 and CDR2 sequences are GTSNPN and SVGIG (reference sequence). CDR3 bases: TGTGCCTGGGGGGAAAGAGTTGAAGCTTTCTTT. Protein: CAWGERVEAFF.

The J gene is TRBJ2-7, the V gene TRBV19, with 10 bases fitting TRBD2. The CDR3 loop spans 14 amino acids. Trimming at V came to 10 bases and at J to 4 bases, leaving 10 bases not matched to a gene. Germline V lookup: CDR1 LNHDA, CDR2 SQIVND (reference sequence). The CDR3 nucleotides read TGTGCCACGGCTAGCGGGGGCAGTAGGTACGAGCAGTACTTC. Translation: CATASGGSRYEQYF. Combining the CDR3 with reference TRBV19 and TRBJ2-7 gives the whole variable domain DGGITQSPKYLFRKEGQNVTLSCEQNLNHDAMYWYRQDPGQGLRLIYYSQIVNDFQKGDIAEGYSVSREKKESFPLTVTSAQKNPTAFYLCATASGGSRYEQYFGPGTRLTVT.

Written as DNA, the CDR3 is TGTGCCAGTGAAAAGGGGGACCAGCCCCAGCATTTT. It codes for CASEKGDQPQHF. The chain employs TRBV19 and TRBJ1-5, with a weak D call TRBD1 (6 bases). The CDR3 has 12 residues. V lost 8 bases and J 7 bases, leaving 12 bases between the germline ends. The germline V gene has CDR1 LNHDA and CDR2 SQIVND (reference sequence).

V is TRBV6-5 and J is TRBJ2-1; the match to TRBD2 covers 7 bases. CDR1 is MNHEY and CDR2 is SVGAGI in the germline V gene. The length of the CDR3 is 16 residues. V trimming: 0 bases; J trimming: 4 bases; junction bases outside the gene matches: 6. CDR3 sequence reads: CASSYSGGGLYNEQFF. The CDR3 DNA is TGTGCCAGCAGTTACTCCGGCGGGGGTTTGTACAATGAGCAGTTCTTC.

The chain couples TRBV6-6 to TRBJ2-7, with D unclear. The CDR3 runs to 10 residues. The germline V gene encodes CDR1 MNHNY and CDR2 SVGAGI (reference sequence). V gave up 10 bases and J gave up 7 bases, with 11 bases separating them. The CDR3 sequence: CATSLGEQYF. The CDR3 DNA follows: TGTGCCACCTCCTTGGGGGAGCAGTACTTC.

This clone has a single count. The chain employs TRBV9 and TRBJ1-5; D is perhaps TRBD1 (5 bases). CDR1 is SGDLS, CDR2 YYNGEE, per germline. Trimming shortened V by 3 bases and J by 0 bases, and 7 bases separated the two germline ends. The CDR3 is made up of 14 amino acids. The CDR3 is CASSAGDSNQPQHF. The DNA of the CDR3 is TGTGCCAGCAGCGCGGGGGATAGCAATCAGCCCCAGCATTTT.

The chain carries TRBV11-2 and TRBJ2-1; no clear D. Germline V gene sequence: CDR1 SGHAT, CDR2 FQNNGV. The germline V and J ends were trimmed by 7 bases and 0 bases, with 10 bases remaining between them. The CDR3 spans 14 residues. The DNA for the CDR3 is TGTGCCAGCAAAGAAGAGGACTCCTACAATGAGCAGTTCTTC. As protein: CASKEEDSYNEQFF. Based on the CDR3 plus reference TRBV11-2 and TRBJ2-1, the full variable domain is EAGVAQSPRYKIIEKRQSVAFWCNPISGHATLYWYQQILGQGPKLLIQFQNNGVVDDSQLPKDRFSAERLKGVDSTLKIQPAKLEDSAVYLCASKEEDSYNEQFFGPGTRLTVL.